This TCR beta chain stems from a study of CD8 T cells in ankylosing spondylitis. Findings and caveats of the study: Reported data indicate significant enrichment of disease-linked clones within matched ankylosing spondylitis synovial fluid. Characteristic, it appeared, of ankylosing spondylitis blood was a TCR beta motif of roughly 8 highly homologous variants.

The V gene's germline CDR1 is DFQATT and CDR2 SNEGSKA (reference sequence). Trimming removed 3 bases from V and 4 bases from J, with 16 bases in between. This CDR3 spans 15 amino acids. This clonotype was found a few times. Antigen specificity is unknown. In TCRdb, the 5' RACE reads were re-called with MiXCR into one record per CDR3 protein. Among 300,000 to 350,000 distinct CDR3 sequences, 11% were seen once, and the ten largest hold roughly 9.1%. The sequence came from a female donor with ankylosing spondylitis or in good health (not recorded which). Sequencing used blood, either unsorted or a sorted T cell fraction (not recorded which). The chain carries TRBV20-1 and TRBJ2-1; tentatively, D is TRBD2 (5 bases). The CDR3 region is CSARVLGSPYNEQFF. In DNA, the CDR3 is TGCAGTGCTAGGGTACTAGGGAGCCCATACAATGAGCAGTTCTTC.